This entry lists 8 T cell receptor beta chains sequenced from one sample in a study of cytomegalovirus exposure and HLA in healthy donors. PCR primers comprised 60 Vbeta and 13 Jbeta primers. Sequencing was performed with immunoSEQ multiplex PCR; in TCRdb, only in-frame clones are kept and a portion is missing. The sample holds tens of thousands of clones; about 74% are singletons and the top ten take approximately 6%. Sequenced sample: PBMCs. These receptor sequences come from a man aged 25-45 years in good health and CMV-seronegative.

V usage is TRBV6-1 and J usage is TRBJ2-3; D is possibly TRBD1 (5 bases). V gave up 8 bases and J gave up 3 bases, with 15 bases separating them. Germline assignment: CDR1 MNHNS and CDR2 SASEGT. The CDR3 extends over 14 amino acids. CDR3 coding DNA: TGTGCCAGCTCTAGGGGATCGGGTACAGATACGCAGTATTTT. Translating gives CASSRGSGTDTQYF.

The CDR3 sequence is CASSPRDRQETQYF. CDR3 DNA: TGTGCCAGCAGCCCCCGGGACAGGCAAGAGACCCAGTACTTC. The J gene is TRBJ2-5, the V gene TRBV14; 8 nucleotides align to TRBD1. The CDR3 extends over 14 amino acids. Germline trimming cut 4 bases from V and 2 bases from J; bases unmatched to any gene: 3. Germline CDR1 and CDR2: SGHDN and FVKESK.

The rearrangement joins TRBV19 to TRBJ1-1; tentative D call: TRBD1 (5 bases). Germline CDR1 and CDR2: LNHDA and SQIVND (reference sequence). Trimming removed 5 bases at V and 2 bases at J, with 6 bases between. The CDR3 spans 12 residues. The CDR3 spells CASSDRNTEAFF. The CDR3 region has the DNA TGTGCCAGTAGTGACAGAAACACTGAAGCTTTCTTT.

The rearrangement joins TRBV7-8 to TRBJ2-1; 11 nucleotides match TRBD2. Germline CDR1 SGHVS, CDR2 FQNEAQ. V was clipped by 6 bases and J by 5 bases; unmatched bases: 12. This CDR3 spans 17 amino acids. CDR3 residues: CASSSETGTSGHNEQFF. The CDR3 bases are TGTGCCAGCAGTTCCGAAACCGGGACTAGCGGTCACAATGAGCAGTTCTTC. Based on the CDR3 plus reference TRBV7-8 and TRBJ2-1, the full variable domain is GAGVSQSPRYKVAKRGQDVALRCDPISGHVSLFWYQQALGQGPEFLTYFQNEAQLDKSGLPSDRFFAERPEGSVSTLKIQRTQQEDSAVYLCASSSETGTSGHNEQFFGPGTRLTVL.

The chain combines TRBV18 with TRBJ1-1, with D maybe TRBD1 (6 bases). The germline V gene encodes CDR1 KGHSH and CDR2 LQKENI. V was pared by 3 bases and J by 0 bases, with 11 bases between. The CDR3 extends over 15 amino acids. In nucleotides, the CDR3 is TGTGCCAGCTCACCCCTGGACAGCATGAACACTGAAGCTTTCTTT. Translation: CASSPLDSMNTEAFF.

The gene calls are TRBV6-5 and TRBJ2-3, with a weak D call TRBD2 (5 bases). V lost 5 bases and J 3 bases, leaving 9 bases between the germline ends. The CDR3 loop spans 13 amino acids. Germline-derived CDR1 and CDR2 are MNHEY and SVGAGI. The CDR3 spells CASSPRGTDTQYF. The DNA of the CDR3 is TGTGCCAGCAGTCCCCGGGGTACAGATACGCAGTATTTT.

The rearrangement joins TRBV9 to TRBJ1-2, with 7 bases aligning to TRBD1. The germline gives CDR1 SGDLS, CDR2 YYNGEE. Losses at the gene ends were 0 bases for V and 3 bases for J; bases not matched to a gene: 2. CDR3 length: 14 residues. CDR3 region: CASSVVTGDYGYTF. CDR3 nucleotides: TGTGCCAGCAGCGTAGTAACAGGGGACTATGGCTACACCTTC.

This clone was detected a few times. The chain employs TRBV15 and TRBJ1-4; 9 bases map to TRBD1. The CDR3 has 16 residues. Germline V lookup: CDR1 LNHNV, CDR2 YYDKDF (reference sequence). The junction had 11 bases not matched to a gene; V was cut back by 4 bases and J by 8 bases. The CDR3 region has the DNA TGTGCCACCAGCAAAGTAGGGGGACAGGGCAGCGAAAAACTGTTTTTT. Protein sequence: CATSKVGGQGSEKLFF.